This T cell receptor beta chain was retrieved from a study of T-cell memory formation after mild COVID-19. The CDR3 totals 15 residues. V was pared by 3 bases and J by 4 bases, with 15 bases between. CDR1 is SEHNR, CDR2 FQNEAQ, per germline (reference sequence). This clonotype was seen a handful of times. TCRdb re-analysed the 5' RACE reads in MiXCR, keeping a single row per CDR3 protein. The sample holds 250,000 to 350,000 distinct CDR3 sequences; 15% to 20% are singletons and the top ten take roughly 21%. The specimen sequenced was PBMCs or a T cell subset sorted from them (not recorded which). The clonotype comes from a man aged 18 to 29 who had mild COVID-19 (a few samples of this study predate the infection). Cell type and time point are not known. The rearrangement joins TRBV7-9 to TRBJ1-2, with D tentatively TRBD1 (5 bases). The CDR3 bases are TGTGCCAGCAGCTTGCCGGGACCTTCTACCTATGGCTACACCTTC. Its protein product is CASSLPGPSTYGYTF. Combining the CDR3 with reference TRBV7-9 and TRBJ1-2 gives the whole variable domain DTGVSQNPRHKITKRGQNVTFRCDPISEHNRLYWYRQTLGQGPEFLTYFQNEAQLEKSRLLSDRFSAERPKGSFSTLEIQRTEQGDSAMYLCASSLPGPSTYGYTFGSGTRLTVV.